This TCR beta chain is from a study of cytomegalovirus exposure and HLA in healthy donors. In the study overall: Early released data had about 80 million unique TCRs, all coming from HLA-typed donors.

This PCR relied on a set of 60 Vbeta primers and 13 Jbeta primers. Some clones are missing from TCRdb's copy, which holds only in-frame ones; the method was immunoSEQ multiplex PCR. The repertoire holds more than 80,000 clones, with roughly three fifths as singletons. V dropped 8 bases and J dropped 0; count of bases not matched to a gene: 11. CDR3 size: 16 residues. Germline V gives CDR1 GTSNPN, CDR2 SVGIG (reference sequence). Whereas donors were nominally healthy upon sampling, unrecorded immune exposures were probable. The TCR was taken from a man between 60 and 70 years old in good health and CMV-seronegative. This chain joins TRBV30 and TRBJ2-4; 9 bases align to TRBD2. The sequenced sample was PBMCs. The CDR3 protein is CALTTSGLLAKNIQYF. The CDR3, as DNA: TGTGCCCTTACCACTAGCGGGCTGCTAGCCAAAAACATTCAGTACTTC.